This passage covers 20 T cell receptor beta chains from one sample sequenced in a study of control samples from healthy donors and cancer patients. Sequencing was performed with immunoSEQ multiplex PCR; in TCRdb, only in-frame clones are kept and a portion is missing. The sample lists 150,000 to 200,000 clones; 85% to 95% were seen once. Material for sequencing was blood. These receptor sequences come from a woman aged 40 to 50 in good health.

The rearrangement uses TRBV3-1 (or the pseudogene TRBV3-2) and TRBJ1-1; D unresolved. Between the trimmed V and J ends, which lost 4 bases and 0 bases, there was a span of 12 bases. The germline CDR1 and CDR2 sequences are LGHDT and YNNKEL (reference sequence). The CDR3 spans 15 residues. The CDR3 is CASSLTSRLNTEAFF. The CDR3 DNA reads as TGTGCCAGCAGCCTCACCTCGCGTTTGAACACTGAAGCTTTCTTT.

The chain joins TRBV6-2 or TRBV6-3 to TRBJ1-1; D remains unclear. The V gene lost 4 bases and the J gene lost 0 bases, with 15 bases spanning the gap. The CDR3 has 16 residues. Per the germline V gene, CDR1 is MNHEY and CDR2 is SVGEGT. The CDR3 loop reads CASSFGLSFMNTEAFF. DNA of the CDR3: TGTGCCAGCAGTTTCGGGCTGAGCTTCATGAACACTGAAGCTTTCTTT.

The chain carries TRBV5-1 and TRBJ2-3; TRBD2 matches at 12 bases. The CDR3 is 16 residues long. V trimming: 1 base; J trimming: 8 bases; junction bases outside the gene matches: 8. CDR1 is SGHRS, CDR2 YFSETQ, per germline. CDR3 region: CASSLRLAGGPGTQYF. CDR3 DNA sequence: TGCGCCAGCAGCTTGCGGCTAGCGGGAGGGCCAGGTACGCAGTATTTT.

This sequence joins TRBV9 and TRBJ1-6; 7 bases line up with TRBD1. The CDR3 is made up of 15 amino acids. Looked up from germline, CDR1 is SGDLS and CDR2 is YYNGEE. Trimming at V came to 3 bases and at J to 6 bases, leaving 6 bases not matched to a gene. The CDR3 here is CASSAEGASNSPLHF. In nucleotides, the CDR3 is TGTGCCAGCAGCGCCGAGGGGGCTAGTAATTCACCCCTCCACTTT.

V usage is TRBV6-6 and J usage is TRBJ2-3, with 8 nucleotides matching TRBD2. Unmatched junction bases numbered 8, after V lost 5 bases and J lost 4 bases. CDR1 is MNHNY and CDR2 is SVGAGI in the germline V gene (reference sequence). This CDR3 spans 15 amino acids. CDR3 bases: TGTGCCAGCAGTGCCGCGGGGGGCCCCGCAGATACGCAGTATTTT. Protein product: CASSAAGGPADTQYF.

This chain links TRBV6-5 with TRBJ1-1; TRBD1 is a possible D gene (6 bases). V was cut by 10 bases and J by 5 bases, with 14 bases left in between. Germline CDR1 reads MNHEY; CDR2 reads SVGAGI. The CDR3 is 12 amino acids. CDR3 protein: CATHTGRTEAFF. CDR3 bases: TGTGCCACCCACACAGGGAGGACTGAAGCTTTCTTT.

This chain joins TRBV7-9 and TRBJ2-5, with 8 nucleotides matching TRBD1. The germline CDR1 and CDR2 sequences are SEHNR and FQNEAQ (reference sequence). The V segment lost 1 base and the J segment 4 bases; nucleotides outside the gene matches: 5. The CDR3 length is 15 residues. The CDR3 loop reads CASSLEGRGPETQYF. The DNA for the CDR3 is TGTGCCAGCAGCTTAGAAGGCAGGGGGCCAGAGACCCAGTACTTC. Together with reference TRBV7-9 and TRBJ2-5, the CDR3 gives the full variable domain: DTGVSQNPRHKITKRGQNVTFRCDPISEHNRLYWYRQTLGQGPEFLTYFQNEAQLEKSRLLSDRFSAERPKGSFSTLEIQRTEQGDSAMYLCASSLEGRGPETQYFGPGTRLLVL.

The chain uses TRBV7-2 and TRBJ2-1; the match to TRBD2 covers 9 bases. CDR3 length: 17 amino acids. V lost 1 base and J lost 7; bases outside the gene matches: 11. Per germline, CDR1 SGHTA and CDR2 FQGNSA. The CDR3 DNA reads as TGTGCCAGCAGCTTAGTTGGTGGGCTAGCGGGAAAGAATGAGCAGTTCTTC. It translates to CASSLVGGLAGKNEQFF. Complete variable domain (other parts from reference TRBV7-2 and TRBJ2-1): GAGVSQSPSNKVTEKGKDVELRCDPISGHTALYWYRQSLGQGLEFLIYFQGNSAPDKSGLPSDRFSAERTGGSVSTLTIQRTQQEDSAVYLCASSLVGGLAGKNEQFFGPGTRLTVL.

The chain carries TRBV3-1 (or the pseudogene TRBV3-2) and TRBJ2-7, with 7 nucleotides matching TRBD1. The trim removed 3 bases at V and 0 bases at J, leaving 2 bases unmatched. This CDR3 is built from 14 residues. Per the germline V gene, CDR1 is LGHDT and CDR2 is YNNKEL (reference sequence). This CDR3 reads CASSHRGTSYEQYF. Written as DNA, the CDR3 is TGTGCCAGCAGCCACAGGGGGACCTCCTACGAGCAGTACTTC.

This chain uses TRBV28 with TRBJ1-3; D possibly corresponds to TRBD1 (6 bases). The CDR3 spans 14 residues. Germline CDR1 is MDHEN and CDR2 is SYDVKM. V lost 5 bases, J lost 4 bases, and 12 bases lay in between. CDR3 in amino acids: CASSPGTIGNTIYF. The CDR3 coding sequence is TGTGCCAGCAGTCCCGGGACAATAGGAAACACCATATATTTT.

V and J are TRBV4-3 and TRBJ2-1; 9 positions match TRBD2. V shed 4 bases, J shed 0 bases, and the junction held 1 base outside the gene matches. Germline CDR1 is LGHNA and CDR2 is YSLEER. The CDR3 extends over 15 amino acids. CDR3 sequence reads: CASSRLAVSYNEQFF. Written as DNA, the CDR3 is TGCGCCAGCAGCCGACTAGCGGTCTCCTACAATGAGCAGTTCTTC.

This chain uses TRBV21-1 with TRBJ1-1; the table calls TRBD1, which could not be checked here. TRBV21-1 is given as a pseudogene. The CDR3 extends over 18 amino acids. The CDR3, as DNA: TGTGCCAGCAGCAAAGCTGAGACAGGGTATCGGAATTGGACTGAAGCTTTCTTT. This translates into CASSKAETGYRNWTEAFF.

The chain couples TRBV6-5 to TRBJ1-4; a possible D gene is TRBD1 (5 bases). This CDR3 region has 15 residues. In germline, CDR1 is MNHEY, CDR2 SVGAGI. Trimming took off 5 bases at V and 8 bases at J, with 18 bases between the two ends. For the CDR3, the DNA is TGTGCCAGCAGTCCAGCCGGGACGGCCTGGGAAAAACTGTTTTTT. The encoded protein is CASSPAGTAWEKLFF.

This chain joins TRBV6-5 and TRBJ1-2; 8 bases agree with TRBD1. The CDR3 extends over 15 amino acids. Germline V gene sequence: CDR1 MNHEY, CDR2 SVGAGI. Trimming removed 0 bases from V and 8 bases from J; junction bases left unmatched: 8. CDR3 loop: CASSYSRQGAGGYTF. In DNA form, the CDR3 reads TGTGCCAGCAGTTACTCGAGGCAGGGGGCAGGGGGCTACACCTTC.

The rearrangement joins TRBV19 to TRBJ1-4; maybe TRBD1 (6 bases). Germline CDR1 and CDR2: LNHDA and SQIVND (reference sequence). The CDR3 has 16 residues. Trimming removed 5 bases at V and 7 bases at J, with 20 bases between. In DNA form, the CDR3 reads TGTGCCAGTAGTCCCATGGACAGCTCCTCGAGTGAAAAACTGTTTTTT. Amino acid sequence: CASSPMDSSSSEKLFF.

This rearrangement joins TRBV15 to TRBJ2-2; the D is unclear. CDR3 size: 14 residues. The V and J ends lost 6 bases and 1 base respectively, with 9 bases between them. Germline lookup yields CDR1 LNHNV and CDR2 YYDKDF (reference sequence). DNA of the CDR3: TGTGCCACCAGTAATGCAGGGAACACCGGGGAGCTGTTTTTT. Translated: CATSNAGNTGELFF.

The CDR3 DNA reads as TGTGCCAGTAGTCAAAACCTCTTAGCGGGGGGCCGCCAAGAGACCCAGTACTTC. Protein sequence: CASSQNLLAGGRQETQYF. The rearrangement links TRBV19 to TRBJ2-5; TRBD2 matches 10 bases. The CDR3 loop spans 18 amino acids. J lost 1 base, V lost 5 bases, and 13 bases had no gene match. Germline lookup yields CDR1 LNHDA and CDR2 SQIVND (reference sequence).

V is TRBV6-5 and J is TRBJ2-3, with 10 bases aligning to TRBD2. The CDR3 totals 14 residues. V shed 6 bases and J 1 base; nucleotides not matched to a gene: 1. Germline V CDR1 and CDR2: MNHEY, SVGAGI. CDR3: CASRLAGGTDTQYF. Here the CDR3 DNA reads TGTGCCAGCAGGCTAGCGGGAGGCACAGATACGCAGTATTTT.

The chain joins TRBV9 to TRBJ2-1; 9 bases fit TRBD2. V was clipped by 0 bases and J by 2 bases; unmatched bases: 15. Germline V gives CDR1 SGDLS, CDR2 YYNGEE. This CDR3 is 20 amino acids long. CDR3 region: CASSVATRPTSGPTYNEQFF. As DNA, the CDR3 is TGTGCCAGCAGCGTAGCTACCCGCCCTACTAGCGGGCCGACCTACAATGAGCAGTTCTTC.

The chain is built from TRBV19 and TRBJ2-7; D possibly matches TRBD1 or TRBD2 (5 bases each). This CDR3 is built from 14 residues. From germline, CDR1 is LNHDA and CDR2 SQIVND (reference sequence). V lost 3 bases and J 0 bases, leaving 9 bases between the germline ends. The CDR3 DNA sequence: TGTGCCAGTAGTATTCTGGGGACCTCCTACGAGCAGTACTTC. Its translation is CASSILGTSYEQYF. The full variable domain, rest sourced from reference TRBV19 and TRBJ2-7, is DGGITQSPKYLFRKEGQNVTLSCEQNLNHDAMYWYRQDPGQGLRLIYYSQIVNDFQKGDIAEGYSVSREKKESFPLTVTSAQKNPTAFYLCASSILGTSYEQYFGPGTRLTVT.